This T cell receptor (beta chain) was captured in a study of vaccination and CD4 T cells after COVID-19. Study context: Typically, post-vaccine samples were obtained a median approximately 70 days after dose two, within a range of 14 to 241. Controls had a CEFX pool, an HIV-1 Nef pool, or no peptide added. Study observations and caveats: For SARS-CoV-2-reactive clonotypes, the median went from about 20 to 38, a nonsignificant increase.

Sequence data for DNA of cultured CD4+ T cells were generated by the Oncomine TCR Beta short-read assay. TCRdb re-analysed the PCR reads in MiXCR, keeping a single row per CDR3 protein. The table shows about 10,000 distinct CDR3 sequences, with roughly 64% occurring only once. Comment on this clonotype: The antigen remains undetermined.

Germline V gives CDR1 MNHNS, CDR2 SASEGT. Trimming left V 5 bases short and J 3 bases short, with 16 bases between. CDR3 length: 15 residues. Stated treatment: approximately 10-day PBMC culture with coronavirus spike peptide pools or control peptides (ViraFEST assay). Cells were cultured for 10 days, and then CD4+ T cells were isolated by negative selection. Sequencing used CD4+ T cells from blood, cultured in vitro. The chain has TRBV6-1 and TRBJ1-1, with D uncertain. The TCR sequence derives from a human donor who had recovered from COVID-19. The CDR3 DNA follows: TGTGCCAGCAGTCCTGGGAGGCGGCGGGACACTGAAGCTTTCTTT. This translates into CASSPGRRRDTEAFF.